This T cell receptor (beta chain) was recovered during a study of blood T cell repertoires in COVID-19. Study-level information: Samples came from the United States, Italy and Spain, spanning acute and convalescent COVID-19. The cDNA or gDNA used as material had been derived from T cells, B-cell-depleted T cells, or PBMCs.

In the original processing: The assay estimated nucleated cells by amplifying reference gene primers. Using immunoSEQ multiplex PCR, the repertoire was profiled, and TCRdb retains in-frame clones only, with some absent. V and J calls and clone size follow that table, whereas D and trimming were derived from the DNA. This sample has about 280,000 clones, with 86% found just once. This clone was seen more than once but under ten times. Germline and junction disagree at one end, which may indicate a read error. The CDR3 totals 15 residues. The germline V gene encodes CDR1 MRHNA and CDR2 SNTAGT. Sequencing was done on a sample of peripheral blood. This receptor was identified in a man in his forties or fifties with active or convalescent COVID-19. This chain joins TRBV6-4 and TRBJ1-6, with D hard to call. The CDR3 protein is CASSETFSSNSPLHF. The CDR3 bases are TGTGCCAGCAGCGAAACATTCTCCTCTAATTCACCCCTCCACTTT.